The entry that follows covers one TCR beta chain sequence. This sample was taken from a study of cytomegalovirus exposure and HLA in healthy donors. V was cut by 3 bases and J by 8 bases, with 17 bases left in between. The CDR3 is 15 amino acids. Germline assignment: CDR1 SEHNR and CDR2 FQNEAQ (reference sequence). TCRdb keeps only in-frame clones here, not all; method: immunoSEQ multiplex PCR. The sample has 250,000 to 300,000 clones, around 89% seen once. The sequence came from a woman between 18 and 29 years old in good health and CMV-seronegative. The chain couples TRBV7-9 to TRBJ1-5; tentative D call: TRBD1 (5 bases). Material for sequencing was PBMCs. As DNA, the CDR3 is TGTGCCAGCAGCTTTCGGGGGGTGGGAAAGGAGCCCCAGCATTTT. Protein: CASSFRGVGKEPQHF.